The 12 T cell receptor beta chains below come from one sample, sequenced in a study of CD8 T cells in Susac syndrome. The authors reverse transcribed roughly 0.5 to 1 ug RNA with random hexamers. TCRdb re-analysed the immunoSEQ multiplex PCR reads in MiXCR, keeping a single row per CDR3 protein. The sample contains around 200,000 distinct CDR3 sequences, roughly 94% of which appear only once. Sequencing was performed on CD8+ T cells from PBMCs. The receptors come from a human donor with Susac syndrome.

This clonotype was counted once. This rearrangement joins TRBV9 to TRBJ2-5; D is tentatively TRBD1 or TRBD2 (6 bases each). This CDR3 is 15 amino acids long. V was trimmed by 4 bases and J by 2 bases, leaving 15 bases between them. Germline CDR1 reads SGDLS; CDR2 reads YYNGEE. The CDR3 DNA reads TGTGCCAGCAGCTCACTCGGAGGGGGGCAAGAGACCCAGTACTTC. As protein: CASSSLGGGQETQYF.

This chain uses TRBV11-2 with TRBJ2-3; 10 nucleotides align to TRBD2. With V trimmed by 7 bases and J by 5 bases, 12 bases remained unmatched. The germline V gene encodes CDR1 SGHAT and CDR2 FQNNGV. The CDR3 spans 16 residues. This CDR3 is CASKAGGPGELDTQYF. CDR3 sequence (DNA): TGTGCCAGCAAAGCGGGAGGGCCCGGGGAATTAGATACGCAGTATTTT.

The chain couples TRBV6-5 to TRBJ2-7; D possibly matches TRBD1 or TRBD2 (6 bases each). The V and J ends lost 3 bases and 2 bases respectively, with 11 bases between them. The CDR3 contains 14 residues. Germline CDR1 and CDR2: MNHEY and SVGAGI. The CDR3 DNA reads as TGTGCCAGCAGTTATAGGGGGGCGGCCTACGAGCAGTACTTC. Translated: CASSYRGAAYEQYF.

About this clonotype: The junction does not match germline at one end; this may be a read error. The gene calls are TRBV7-7 and TRBJ2-5; D call uncertain. CDR3 length: 14 residues. Germline V CDR1 and CDR2: SSHAT, FNYEAQ (reference sequence). The CDR3 DNA reads TGTGCTAGCAGCTTAGGCCCTAGTGCGGAGACCCAGTACTTC. It codes for CASSLGPSAETQYF.

In DNA, the CDR3 is TGTGCCAGCAGCCCTACTAGCGGGGGGGCTTATGAGCAGTTCTTC. It specifies CASSPTSGGAYEQFF. The V call is TRBV3-1, the J call TRBJ2-1; TRBD2 aligns across 13 bases. V trimming: 4 bases; J trimming: 8 bases; junction bases outside the gene matches: 5. Germline V gene data show CDR1 as LGHDT and CDR2 as YNNKEL (reference sequence). There are 15 residues in the CDR3.

J is TRBJ2-7 and V is TRBV2, with TRBD1 identical over 8 bases. CDR1 is SNHLY and CDR2 is FYNNEI in the germline V gene. V lost 6 bases and J lost 1; bases outside the gene matches: 8. This CDR3 has 15 amino acids. The DNA of the CDR3 is TGTGCCAGCAGAACGGTCGACAGGGGTTCCTACGAGCAGTACTTC. It specifies CASRTVDRGSYEQYF. Variable domain in full (rest from reference TRBV2 and TRBJ2-7): EPEVTQTPSHQVTQMGQEVILRCVPISNHLYFYWYRQILGQKVEFLVSFYNNEISEKSEIFDDQFSVERPDGSNFTLKIRSTKLEDSAMYFCASRTVDRGSYEQYFGPGTRLTVT.

The J gene is TRBJ2-7, the V gene TRBV11-2; 10 bases agree with TRBD1. V gave up 1 base and J gave up 5 bases; unmatched junction bases: 5. Per germline, CDR1 SGHAT and CDR2 FQNNGV. The CDR3 sequence is 15 residues long. CDR3 sequence reads: CASSLADRGVDEQYF. Written as DNA, the CDR3 is TGTGCCAGCAGCTTAGCGGACAGGGGGGTCGACGAGCAGTACTTC.

The rearrangement joins TRBV11-1 to TRBJ1-1; D not resolved. Trimming pared 7 bases from V and 0 bases from J, leaving 12 bases between. Germline V lookup: CDR1 SGHAT, CDR2 FQDESV (reference sequence). The CDR3 sequence is 14 residues long. This CDR3 is CASTSLPVNTEAFF. The CDR3 coding sequence is TGTGCCAGCACCTCCCTTCCGGTGAACACTGAAGCTTTCTTT.

The chain has TRBV3-1 and TRBJ1-5; tentatively, D is TRBD1 (5 bases). V was clipped by 1 base and J by 2 bases, with 6 bases between them. Germline V gene sequence: CDR1 LGHDT, CDR2 YNNKEL (reference sequence). This CDR3 region has 14 residues. CDR3 region: CASSQGDGNQPQHF. In nucleotides, the CDR3 is TGTGCCAGCAGCCAAGGGGACGGCAATCAGCCCCAGCATTTT.

This chain joins TRBV4-2 and TRBJ2-7, with TRBD1 matching over 9 bases. The J segment lost 4 bases and the V segment lost 4 bases, leaving 8 bases of the junction unmatched. CDR1 is LGHNA, CDR2 YNFKEQ, per germline. This CDR3 spans 15 amino acids. The CDR3: CASSLVTGGSYEQYF. CDR3 sequence (DNA): TGTGCCAGCAGCCTCGTGACAGGGGGAAGTTACGAGCAGTACTTC.

The chain links TRBV7-2 to TRBJ2-5, with TRBD2 identical over 7 bases. Germline values: CDR1 SGHTA, CDR2 FQGNSA. The CDR3 length is 16 residues. Unmatched junction bases numbered 8, after V lost 1 base and J lost 3 bases. DNA of the CDR3: TGTGCCAGCAGCTTAGTGGTGGCGGGAGAGGAAGAGACCCAGTACTTC. It encodes CASSLVVAGEEETQYF.

The V call is TRBV14, the J call TRBJ1-5; D is perhaps TRBD1 (6 bases). The germline V and J ends were trimmed by 1 base and 7 bases, with 17 bases remaining between them. The germline CDR1 and CDR2 sequences are SGHDN and FVKESK. CDR3 length: 16 amino acids. The DNA of the CDR3 is TGTGCCAGCAGCCAAGGGGGGCAGGGTCGTAGCCAGCCCCAGCATTTT. Translation: CASSQGGQGRSQPQHF.